This T cell receptor (beta chain) is from a study of shared clonotypes between healthy human individuals. Study conclusions and caveats: The low donor count limited represented genetic and exposure-history diversity.

About this clone itself: Its antigen is unknown.

The study separated CD4+ cells into CD45RA+ naive and CD45RA-negative memory subsets. Germline V CDR1 and CDR2: KGHSH, LQKENI. The CDR3 sequence is 16 residues long. V was clipped by 1 base and J by 0 bases, with 10 bases between them. The material for each subset, its genomic DNA, was split evenly across several immunoSEQ plates. Sequencing was performed with immunoSEQ multiplex PCR; in TCRdb, only in-frame clones are kept and a portion is missing. The sample lists around 2.5 million clones, 80% to 95% occurring once. The rearrangement links TRBV18 to TRBJ1-3; D ambiguous. The sequenced material came from naive CD4+ T cells from PBMCs. Subset: CD45RA+ positively selected. The TCR originated in a man between 18 and 29 years old in good health. Some clones in this sample may be carry-over from other donors' samples. CDR3 protein: CASSPLGSSSGNTIYF. CDR3 nucleotides: TGTGCCAGCTCACCACTAGGCTCGAGCTCTGGAAACACCATATATTTT.